The clone carrying this T cell receptor beta chain was observed a handful of times. Its target is not known. This sample stems from a study of blood T cells in healthy people across ages. Germline values: CDR1 DFQATT, CDR2 SNEGSKA (reference sequence). V lost 3 bases, J lost 4 bases, and 16 bases lay in between. The CDR3 covers 14 residues. General study findings and limits: It was held that the diversity estimates obtained from one million T cells were underestimates. Expanded clonotype shifts may have been confounded, as the donors had an unknown CMV status. It was the long-lived donors that had more naive CD4+ cells and higher diversity than aged donors.

The authors ran a second PCR of about 6 to 12 cycles using a sample-barcoded 5' primer and a J-beta primer mix. The yield of each sample was at least 3 million CDR3-containing paired-end reads. From the 5' RACE reads, TCRdb called clonotypes with MiXCR, one entry per CDR3 protein. The data show about 1.8 million distinct CDR3 sequences, 49% seen once. The sequence was collected from a middle-aged woman in good health. The V gene is TRBV20-1, the J gene TRBJ2-7; D remains ambiguous. The sample comprised blood. The CDR3 region has the DNA TGCAGTGCTAGTAAAGGGCTAGGTGGATACGAGCAGTACTTC. Amino acids: CSASKGLGGYEQYF.